These 9 T cell receptor beta chains share one sample of origin, sequenced in a study of human T cells and chemical hapten exposure. One entry per CDR3 protein results from TCRdb running MiXCR on the RACE reads. The sample includes fewer than 90,000 distinct CDR3 sequences, 6% to 8.5% of them seen just once. Time point in this sample: patch test 2, 6 weeks after DPC sensitization. The treatment here: therapeutic diphenylcyclopropenone sensitization with weekly scalp DPC. The source material was whole blood, sampled in connection with sensitization to the hapten diphenylcyclopropenone (DPC). These receptor sequences come from a young woman with alopecia areata. Some clones in this sample may be carry-over from other donors' samples.

This clonotype was seen at least ten times. The chain is built from TRBV20-1 and TRBJ1-4; D gene uncertain. V shed 4 bases and J shed 8 bases, with 11 bases lying between them. From germline, CDR1 is DFQATT and CDR2 SNEGSKA (reference sequence). This CDR3 spans 12 amino acids. CDR3 nucleotides: TGCAGTGCTATCGCGGTTACGGAAAAACTGTTTTTT. It specifies CSAIAVTEKLFF.

In its sample, this clonotype was seen a few times. The chain combines TRBV7-3 with TRBJ2-5; TRBD1 aligns across 7 bases. Germline CDR1 is SGHTA and CDR2 is FQGTGA. With 2 bases clipped from V and 4 bases from J, the junction kept 1 base outside the gene matches. There are 13 residues in the CDR3. For the CDR3, the DNA is TGTGCCAGCAGCTTATCAGGGGGAGAGACCCAGTACTTC. Its translation: CASSLSGGETQYF.

This clonotype was picked up a small number of times. The chain combines TRBV3-1 with TRBJ2-3; D not certain. Germline V lookup: CDR1 LGHDT, CDR2 YNNKEL (reference sequence). This CDR3 has 14 residues. Between the trimmed V and J ends, which lost 1 base and 5 bases, there was a span of 10 bases. The CDR3 reads CASSQGGFQDTQYF. CDR3 DNA: TGTGCCAGCAGCCAAGGAGGTTTTCAAGATACGCAGTATTTT.

As concerns this clonotype: A junction boundary mismatches the germline segment, possibly from a read error. The genes are TRBV11-2 and TRBJ2-2; possibly TRBD1 for D (5 bases). This CDR3 has 16 residues. CDR1 and CDR2 (germline): SGHAT, FQNNGV. The CDR3 sequence is CGSSTWAGTNTGELFF. CDR3 nucleotides: TGTGGCAGCAGCACCTGGGCAGGGACGAACACCGGGGAGCTGTTTTTT.

The table lists this clonotype with many counts. The CDR3 loop reads CASSQDTGLAGVTDTQYF. CDR3 DNA: TGTGCCAGCAGCCAAGATACGGGACTAGCGGGGGTCACAGATACGCAGTATTTT. J is TRBJ2-3 and V is TRBV14, with 14 bases lining up with TRBD2. The CDR3 is 18 residues long. Germline V gene lookup returns CDR1 SGHDN and CDR2 FVKESK. V lost 0 bases, J lost 2 bases, and 4 bases stayed unmatched.

Ten or more counts support this clonotype. This rearrangement joins TRBV14 to TRBJ1-5, with no clear D. Germline CDR1 is SGHDN and CDR2 is FVKESK. CDR3 length equals 12 residues. Trimming shortened V by 3 bases and J by 7 bases, and 7 bases separated the two germline ends. CDR3 amino acids: CASSQANQPQHF. DNA of the CDR3: TGTGCCAGCAGCCAGGCCAACCAGCCCCAGCATTTT.

Many counts were recorded for this clonotype. The V call is TRBV7-8, the J call TRBJ1-5, with TRBD1 matching 7 bases. Losses at the gene ends were 3 bases for V and 2 bases for J; bases not matched to a gene: 10. Germline CDR1 SGHVS, CDR2 FQNEAQ. The CDR3 is 17 residues long. The CDR3 DNA reads as TGTGCCAGCAGCTTTGGACCTTGGACAGGACGCAATCAGCCCCAGCATTTT. Protein sequence: CASSFGPWTGRNQPQHF.

The table lists this clonotype with a few counts. The chain employs TRBV6-6 and TRBJ2-3; D perhaps matches TRBD2 (5 bases). V lost 2 bases and J lost 3, with 18 bases in between. In germline, CDR1 is MNHNY, CDR2 SVGAGI (reference sequence). The CDR3 consists of 17 residues. DNA of the CDR3: TGTGCCAGCAGTTACCCCATAGCGAGAGTGGGTACAGATACGCAGTATTTT. It yields the protein CASSYPIARVGTDTQYF.

The chain is built from TRBV6-6 and TRBJ2-3; 8 bases are shared with TRBD1. V dropped 2 bases and J dropped 3; count of bases not matched to a gene: 4. From germline, CDR1 is MNHNY and CDR2 SVGAGI (reference sequence). This CDR3 contains 15 residues. The CDR3 bases are TGTGCCAGCAGTTACCAGGGGGCGAGGACAGATACGCAGTATTTT. It codes for CASSYQGARTDTQYF.